A selection of T cell receptor beta chains follows, all from one sample in a study of CD8 T cells in Susac syndrome. MiXCR, run by TCRdb on the immunoSEQ multiplex PCR reads, gives a single entry per CDR3 protein. This sample carries about 200,000 distinct CDR3 sequences, around 95% of them seen once, and the ten largest clones take approximately 0.094%. Sequenced sample: CD4+ T cells from PBMCs. The receptors shown here come from a human donor in good health. Both conserved end residues are part of each CDR3. The order of the fields is D gene, V gene, J gene, clone size, CDR3 protein, CDR3 DNA. A D gene is named only where the DNA matches it firmly. The size field is filled for only some rows; it gives once, few, many or a size class.

NA,TRBV29-1,TRBJ1-1,NA,CSVLRPGMGTEAFF,TGCAGCGTTCTCAGGCCGGGGATGGGCACTGAAGCTTTCTTT
NA,TRBV2,TRBJ1-2,NA,CASSVQTLGGYTF,TGTGCCAGCAGTGTACAGACCCTAGGTGGCTACACCTTC
NA,TRBV29-1,TRBJ2-3,NA,CSVREDGSDTQYF,TGCAGCGTTAGGGAGGATGGGTCGGATACGCAGTATTTT
NA,TRBV7-2,TRBJ1-1,NA,CASSGQSGQNTEAFF,TGTGCCAGCAGCGGTCAAAGTGGACAGAACACTGAAGCTTTCTTT
TRBD2,TRBV29-1,TRBJ2-3,NA,CSVRVAGGYTQYF,TGCAGCGTGAGGGTAGCGGGGGGGTATACGCAGTATTTT
NA,TRBV15,TRBJ2-5,NA,CAVSASGQLKTQYF,TGTGCCGTCTCAGCATCGGGGCAGTTGAAGACCCAGTACTTC
NA,TRBV15,TRBJ1-2,NA,CATSRPPGGYGYTF,TGTGCCACCAGCAGACCCCCCGGGGGATATGGCTACACCTTC
NA,TRBV20-1,TRBJ1-5,NA,CSARVGYSNQPQHF,TGCAGTGCTAGAGTGGGTTATAGCAATCAGCCCCAGCATTTT
NA,TRBV9,TRBJ2-5,NA,CASSRGGYQETQYF,TGTGCCAGCAGTCGAGGAGGGTACCAAGAGACCCAGTACTTC
NA,TRBV29-1,TRBJ2-1,NA,CSVESDFYNEQFF,TGCAGCGTTGAATCGGACTTTTACAATGAGCAGTTCTTC
NA,TRBV9,TRBJ2-2,NA,CASSAGTLNTGELFF,TGTGCCAGCAGCGCTGGGACTCTGAACACCGGGGAGCTGTTTTTT
TRBD1,TRBV9,TRBJ1-6,NA,CASSPWTGENSPLHF,TGTGCCAGCAGCCCGTGGACAGGGGAGAATTCACCCCTCCACTTT
NA,TRBV18,TRBJ2-2,NA,CASSPTSLGTGELFF,TGTGCCAGCTCACCAACTAGCTTGGGCACCGGGGAGCTGTTTTTT
TRBD1,TRBV20-1,TRBJ2-7,NA,CSAPDRVSYEQYF,TGCAGTGCCCCGGACAGGGTCTCCTACGAGCAGTACTTC
TRBD1,TRBV4-3,TRBJ2-7,NA,CASSPNRQGPYEQYF,TGCGCCAGCAGCCCGAATCGACAGGGCCCCTACGAGCAGTACTTC
NA,TRBV24-1,TRBJ2-2,NA,CATSDRQKNTGELFF,TGTGCCACCAGTGATAGGCAGAAGAACACCGGGGAGCTGTTTTTT
NA,TRBV7-2,TRBJ1-2,NA,CASSLETGPYGYTF,TGTGCCAGCAGCTTAGAAACAGGGCCCTATGGCTACACCTTC
NA,TRBV12-3/TRBV12-4,TRBJ2-5,NA,CASSLEGETQYF,TGTGCCAGCAGTTTGGAGGGGGAGACCCAGTACTTC
NA,TRBV20-1,TRBJ1-2,NA,CSAADLDTRYTF,TGCAGTGCCGCAGACCTGGACACCCGGTACACCTTC
NA,TRBV19,TRBJ2-5,NA,CASTPLRQIQETQYF,TGTGCCAGTACCCCCCTGCGACAAATCCAAGAGACCCAGTACTTC
NA,TRBV5-1,TRBJ2-7,NA,CASSLGGGPYEQYF,TGCGCCAGCAGCTTAGGCGGGGGCCCCTACGAGCAGTACTTC
TRBD2,TRBV20-1,TRBJ2-6,NA,CSTPGGAYSGANVLTF,TGCAGCACCCCCGGGGGGGCTTATTCTGGGGCCAACGTCCTGACTTTC
TRBD2,TRBV25-1,TRBJ2-1,NA,CASSEVPGLAGAVDLFF,TGTGCCAGCAGTGAAGTCCCGGGGCTAGCGGGAGCTGTGGATCTGTTCTTC
TRBD1,TRBV11-2,TRBJ2-6,NA,CASSFEGAFGANVLTF,TGTGCCAGCAGCTTTGAGGGGGCGTTTGGGGCCAACGTCCTGACTTTC
TRBD1,TRBV29-1,TRBJ2-3,NA,CSVEQGWRVGTQYF,TGCAGCGTCGAACAGGGGTGGCGCGTGGGGACGCAGTATTTT
TRBD2,TRBV3-1,TRBJ2-2,NA,CASSQDQPGLAGVDGELFF,TGTGCCAGCAGCCAAGACCAGCCGGGACTAGCGGGAGTGGACGGGGAGCTGTTTTTT
NA,TRBV5-1,TRBJ1-2,few,CASSFEREGYTF,TGCGCCAGCAGCTTCGAACGAGAAGGCTACACCTTC
NA,TRBV12-3/TRBV12-4,TRBJ2-1,once,CASSSRWAGAVYNEQFF,TGTGCCAGCAGTTCCCGTTGGGCGGGGGCCGTTTACAATGAGCAGTTCTTC
NA,TRBV18,TRBJ2-5,NA,CASSPPTRQETQYF,TGTGCCAGCTCACCACCGACCCGGCAAGAGACCCAGTACTTC
TRBD2,TRBV5-4,TRBJ2-5,NA,CASSSGGSASGFQETQYF,TGTGCCAGCAGCTCCGGCGGATCGGCTAGCGGTTTCCAAGAGACCCAGTACTTC
TRBD2,TRBV29-1,TRBJ2-5,NA,CSVPGGSGQETQYF,TGCAGCGTCCCCGGGGGGTCGGGGCAAGAGACCCAGTACTTC
NA,TRBV7-2,TRBJ1-1,NA,CASRFPGGGTEAFF,TGTGCCAGCAGGTTCCCCGGGGGGGGTACTGAAGCTTTCTTT
NA,TRBV12-3/TRBV12-4,TRBJ1-5,NA,CASSPGDGQPQHF,TGTGCCAGCAGTCCGGGGGACGGTCAGCCCCAGCATTTT
TRBD2,TRBV7-8,TRBJ2-5,NA,CASSPGAGAPVETQYF,TGTGCCAGCAGTCCGGGAGCGGGGGCCCCGGTAGAGACCCAGTACTTC
NA,TRBV20-1,TRBJ2-7,NA,CSAGIPIGGSYEQYF,TGCAGTGCTGGAATACCCATTGGGGGCTCCTACGAGCAGTACTTC
TRBD1,TRBV12-3/TRBV12-4,TRBJ2-3,NA,CASSSSTGDPSTDTQYF,TGTGCCAGCAGTTCCTCAACAGGGGACCCTAGCACAGATACGCAGTATTTT
NA,TRBV29-1,TRBJ1-1,NA,CSEQQSPNTEAFF,TGCAGCGAGCAACAGAGCCCCAACACTGAAGCTTTCTTT
NA,TRBV6-1,TRBJ1-5,NA,CASSEKPRGFAGQPQHF,TGTGCCAGCAGTGAAAAGCCAAGGGGGTTCGCTGGCCAGCCCCAGCATTTT
NA,TRBV29-1,TRBJ1-1,once,CSVHKNTEAFF,TGCAGCGTCCACAAGAACACTGAAGCTTTCTTT
NA,TRBV7-2,TRBJ1-1,NA,CASSPQQGSTEAFF,TGTGCCAGCAGCCCCCAACAGGGTAGCACTGAAGCTTTCTTT
TRBD1,TRBV2,TRBJ1-5,once,CASSEGTGGQPQHF,TGTGCCAGCAGTGAAGGGACAGGGGGTCAGCCCCAGCATTTT